The clone carrying this T cell receptor beta chain was detected only a few times. V shed 4 bases and J shed 0 bases, with 10 bases lying between them. The CDR3 is 14 residues long. Germline loops: CDR1 SGHRS, CDR2 YFSETQ. PCR was performed using 60 Vbeta and 13 Jbeta primers. Generated by immunoSEQ multiplex PCR, the TCRdb table keeps only in-frame clones and is missing some. This sample carries about 91,000 clones, about two thirds of them seen once, and the ten largest clones take roughly 2%. The data were taken from a study of cytomegalovirus exposure and HLA in healthy donors. This receptor was taken from a human donor in good health. The sequenced sample was PBMCs. The rearrangement joins TRBV5-1 to TRBJ1-1, with D possibly TRBD1 on 6 matching bases. The CDR3: CASSGGQMNTEAFF. Written as DNA, the CDR3 is TGCGCCAGCAGCGGTGGACAGATGAACACTGAAGCTTTCTTT. Full variable domain (remainder filled in from reference TRBV5-1 and TRBJ1-1): KAGVTQTPRYLIKTRGQQVTLSCSPISGHRSVSWYQQTPGQGLQFLFEYFSETQRNKGNFPGRFSGRQFSNSRSEMNVSTLELGDSALYLCASSGGQMNTEAFFGQGTRLTVV.